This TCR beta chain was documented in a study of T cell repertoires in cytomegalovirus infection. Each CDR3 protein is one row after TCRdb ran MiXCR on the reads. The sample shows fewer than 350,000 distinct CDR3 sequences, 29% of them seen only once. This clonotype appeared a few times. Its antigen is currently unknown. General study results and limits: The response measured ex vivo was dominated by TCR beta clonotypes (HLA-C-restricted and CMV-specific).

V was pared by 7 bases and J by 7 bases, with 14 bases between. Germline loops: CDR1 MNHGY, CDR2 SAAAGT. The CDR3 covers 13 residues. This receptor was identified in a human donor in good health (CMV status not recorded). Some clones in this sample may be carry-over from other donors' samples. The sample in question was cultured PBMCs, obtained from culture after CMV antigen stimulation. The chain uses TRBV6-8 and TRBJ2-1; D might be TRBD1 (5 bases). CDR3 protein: CASNLKRGNEQFF. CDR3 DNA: TGTGCCAGCAACTTGAAAAGGGGAAATGAGCAGTTCTTC.